This TCR beta chain was sequenced during a study of T-cell reconstitution after alpha-beta-depleted transplantation in children. Unique molecular identifiers featured in how the TCRbeta library was prepared. From the PCR reads, TCRdb called clonotypes with MiXCR, one entry per CDR3 protein. The repertoire holds fewer than 200,000 distinct CDR3 sequences, with about 6.3% as singletons. The length of the CDR3 is 13 residues. The germline V gene encodes CDR1 KGHSH and CDR2 LQKENI. The J segment lost 3 bases and the V segment lost 3 bases, leaving 0 bases of the junction unmatched. This clonotype was seen only a few times.

The chain is built from TRBV18 and TRBJ1-2; 8 nucleotides agree with TRBD1. The specimen comprised PBMCs from the stem cell graft donor, sampled from the stem cell graft. This TCR derives from a human donor who donated a stem cell graft to a child with Wiskott-Aldrich syndrome. Here the CDR3 DNA reads TGTGCCAGCTCACCGGGACAGGACTATGGCTACACCTTC. It encodes CASSPGQDYGYTF.